The entry that follows covers one T cell receptor gamma chain sequence. Its binding antigen is unknown. No quality values exist for individual bases; no much larger clone is one base distant. Genomic DNA was extracted with the QIAamp DNA FFPE tissue kit from ten 5-um FFPE scrolls per case. Classification of coeliac disease based on the TCR repertoire was tested using fully anonymised formalin-fixed paraffin-embedded duodenal biopsies that were surplus to diagnostic needs. This entry belongs to a study of intestinal T cells in coeliac disease (dated by TCRdb to about 2020). General notes on the study: In the TRG cohort, coeliac patients were much younger than controls, with a mean age of around 15 years compared with about 56 years. Duodenal biopsies from some 10 coeliac disease patients and some 10 non-coeliac controls were included in the TCR-delta (TRD) cohort. A second, larger TCR-gamma (TRG) cohort included duodenal biopsies from a few dozen coeliac disease patients and approximately 19 non-coeliac controls. General findings and caveats noted by the study authors: FFPE-derived DNA was found to be relatively degraded, and loss of a proportion of TCR sequences in each sample was likely caused by this degradation. In training, clustering based on TRD kmers put every one of the 22 biopsies in the right class, and the leave-one-out accuracy was reported as 91%. It was not possible to tell repeated CDR3 amino acid sequences apart from PCR duplicates. A significant age difference was observed between coeliac and control groups, although significant classification was not yielded by an age-split analysis. Of about 54 biopsies, around 51 (about 94%) were correctly classified by TRG clustering, which had a reported leave-one-out accuracy of roughly 90%.

Libraries were built with multiplex PCR. Sequenced on an Ion Torrent PGM. TRG repertoires were amplified from about 190 ng of biopsy DNA with the LymphoTrack kit, in which Illumina adapters are carried by the primers. After purification with AMPure XP beads and quantification on a 2100 Bioanalyzer, the TRG amplicons were pooled in equimolar amounts. TRG libraries were sequenced on an Ion PGM instrument. Processing in the source paper ran as follows. Reads in which more than 10% of nucleotides fell below the per-patient third-quartile quality score were removed with FastX. IMGT/HighV-QUEST was used to align the reads, assigning V, D and J genes, identifying CDR3 regions and assessing functionality. After the sequences were translated into amino acids, every sequence predicted to be non-functional was thrown out. CDR3s were split into kmers with and without positional annotation, PCA was performed on kmer frequencies, and samples were clustered using all 1023 combinations of PCs 1-10. Classification was validated by leave-one-out cross-validation, in which parameters were re-optimised on the remaining samples each time. Using the vegan R package, Shannon diversity was calculated from repeated random subsamples whose size matched the lowest read count. TCRdb called clones afresh from the public reads with CATT; identical DNA rows were later merged. The V and J calls were not made by the authors but by TCRdb's processing. Recorded for this sample are some 920 gamma-chain clones; 48% of them occurred a single time. Roughly 16% of the sample lies in the top ten.

From a lookup of the germline V gene, CDR1 and CDR2 are EGSTGY and YDSYTSSV. From cysteine to phenylalanine, the CDR3 is 13 amino acids long. Of all the DNA, just the CDR3 is kept, 39 bases in frame from base 1. The V gene is TRGV4 and the J gene is TRGJ1 or TRGJ2. The clonotype comes from a human donor with celiac disease. Sequencing input: a duodenal biopsy. The nucleotides are TGTGCACCTGGGATGGGCCGTATTATAAAGAAACTCTTT. Its product reads: CAPGMGRIIKKLF.